This T cell receptor beta chain was sequenced during a study of blood T cell repertoires in COVID-19 (dated by TCRdb to about 2020). Background for the entire study: Samples from collaborators originated in the United States, Italy and Spain and spanned both the acute and convalescent phases of COVID-19. The samples were drawn from the first 160 participants of the ongoing ImmuneRACE study and from roughly 1,300 subjects provided by 6 global collaborators. Where HLA class I and class II types were available, the types were taken from metadata supplied by the sample provider, not from assay-based typing. Deeply sampled blood TCRbeta repertoires from subjects exposed to, actively infected with, or recovered from COVID-19 were included in the dataset. Nearly every sample came with metadata listing a de-identified subject ID, COVID-19 status, age in years and sex. The prospective study material was composed of cDNA or gDNA derived from T cells, B-cell-depleted T cells, or PBMCs. The repertoires were released in a freely available public database meant as a resource for research on the immune response to SARS-CoV-2.

The CDR3 spans 15 residues, from the cysteine through the phenylalanine. The DNA shown is the 45-base CDR3, in frame from base 1. Reading the germline V gene (reference sequence) gives CDR1 SGHKS and CDR2 YYEKEE. V loses 3 bases, J loses 5 bases, and the germline ends lie 14 bases apart. TCRbeta CDR3 regions were amplified from genomic DNA using the immunoSEQ Assay, a bias-controlled multiplex PCR. The authors processed their data as follows. Within the assay, amplification of reference gene primers was used to estimate how many nucleated cells each sample contained. Sequence reads were collapsed and filtered to measure the absolute abundance of every unique TCRbeta CDR3 rearrangement. For each sample, productive Simpson clonality was calculated as the square root of Simpson's diversity index across productive rearrangements. The immuneACCESS repertoire file appears here via TCRdb, limited to in-frame rearrangements. These files lack a portion of the clones; in checked studies, under half of the deficit traces to unresolved V genes, and the cause of the others is not known. Clonal size and the V and J genes are those of that table, whereas D and trimming came from the DNA. In this sample the table shows around 34,000 clones, roughly 86% of which occur a single time. The ten largest account for around 41% of the sample.

Whole blood was collected in K2EDTA tubes by collaborating institutions according to the institutions' own protocols. Collaborator samples were shipped for TCRbeta analysis as frozen whole blood, isolated PBMCs, or DNA extracted from either sample type. On this clone: The specificity of this receptor is unknown. Base quality data are lacking; no much larger clone is found one base away.

Broad study findings and their caveats: The quantity of clinical and demographic metadata differed by source and by participant and was supplied without curation.

The sample was peripheral blood. The chain is assembled from TRBV5-5 and TRBJ2-2, and the D gene may be TRBD2, 7 bases matching. This sequence was found in a man at least 80 years old with active or convalescent COVID-19. CDR3 sequence: CASSYLGGATGELFF. The DNA sequence is as follows: TGTGCCAGCAGCTACCTAGGGGGGGCAACCGGGGAGCTGTTTTTT.